A single sample gave rise to the 11 T cell receptor beta chains below, sequenced in a study of CD8 T cells in ankylosing spondylitis. TCRdb ran MiXCR on the 5' RACE reads and lists one entry per CDR3 protein. The sample contains some 150,000 distinct CDR3 sequences, approximately 10% of which appear only once. The sequenced sample was blood, either unsorted or a sorted T cell fraction (not recorded which). Source of these receptors: a female donor with ankylosing spondylitis or in good health (not recorded which).

This clonotype has a count of ten or more. The V gene is TRBV24-1, the J gene TRBJ2-3, with 7 bases that match TRBD1. Germline V CDR1 and CDR2: KGHDR, SFDVKD. V dropped 4 bases and J dropped 1; count of bases not matched to a gene: 4. This CDR3 has 15 amino acids. CDR3 nucleotide sequence: TGTGCCACCAGTGAGACAGGGATCGGCACAGATACGCAGTATTTT. This sequence encodes CATSETGIGTDTQYF.

Many counts were recorded for this clonotype. This chain uses TRBV5-6 with TRBJ2-7; maybe TRBD2 (6 bases). V shed 1 base and J shed 4 bases, with 9 bases lying between them. The CDR3 is made up of 13 amino acids. Germline CDR1 and CDR2: SGHDT and YYEEEE. The CDR3 loop reads CASSLNREYEQYF. CDR3 coding DNA: TGTGCCAGCAGCTTGAACCGGGAGTACGAGCAGTACTTC. Full variable domain (missing parts from reference TRBV5-6 and TRBJ2-7): DAGVTQSPTHLIKTRGQQVTLRCSPKSGHDTVSWYQQALGQGPQFIFQYYEEEERQRGNFPDRFSGHQFPNYSSELNVNALLLGDSALYLCASSLNREYEQYFGPGTRLTVT.

This clonotype occurred many times. This chain links TRBV5-1 with TRBJ2-1; D gene ambiguous. The CDR3 extends over 15 amino acids. The germline CDR1 and CDR2 sequences are SGHRS and YFSETQ. V gave up 0 bases and J gave up 1 base, with 8 bases separating them. The CDR3 loop reads CASSLGVASYNEQFF. CDR3 bases: TGCGCCAGCAGCTTGGGAGTTGCTTCCTACAATGAGCAGTTCTTC. Full variable domain (missing parts from reference TRBV5-1 and TRBJ2-1): KAGVTQTPRYLIKTRGQQVTLSCSPISGHRSVSWYQQTPGQGLQFLFEYFSETQRNKGNFPGRFSGRQFSNSRSEMNVSTLELGDSALYLCASSLGVASYNEQFFGPGTRLTVL.

This clonotype was observed a single time. The V gene is TRBV30, the J gene TRBJ1-1; no clear D gene. Trimming left V 3 bases short and J 4 bases short, with 12 bases between. Germline values: CDR1 GTSNPN, CDR2 SVGIG (reference sequence). This CDR3 region has 13 residues. CDR3 coding DNA: TGTGCCTGGAGAATGCAGGCCCGCACTGAAGCTTTCTTT. As protein: CAWRMQARTEAFF.

This clonotype was seen at least ten times. CDR3 bases: TGTGCCAGCAGTTTATTCTCGGCCCAGGGCGAAAAACTGTTTTTT. Translated, it gives CASSLFSAQGEKLFF. The chain joins TRBV28 to TRBJ1-4; D is perhaps TRBD1 (5 bases). The length of the CDR3 is 15 residues. Germline V lookup: CDR1 MDHEN, CDR2 SYDVKM. V was trimmed by 1 base and J by 8 bases, leaving 14 bases between them.

This clonotype was counted many times. The chain employs TRBV20-1 and TRBJ2-1, with D possibly matching TRBD1 (6 bases). The CDR3 sequence is 13 residues long. CDR1 DFQATT and CDR2 SNEGSKA come from the germline V gene (reference sequence). Trimming stripped 5 bases from V and 6 bases from J, with 14 bases between. In nucleotides, the CDR3 is TGCAGTGCTCCCCGCAGGGGCTTCAATGAGCAGTTCTTC. Its translation is CSAPRRGFNEQFF.

The table lists this clonotype with a few counts. The chain employs TRBV30 and TRBJ1-2, with D unclear. The CDR3 length is 11 residues. The V gene lost 0 bases and the J gene lost 11 bases, with 10 bases spanning the gap. CDR1 and CDR2 from the germline V gene are GTSNPN and SVGIG (reference sequence). The CDR3: CAWSVRYIYTF. The DNA for the CDR3 is TGTGCCTGGAGTGTACGGTATATATACACCTTC.

Comment on this clonotype: With a much larger clone just one base away, this may be a read error. The rearrangement joins TRBV5-1 to TRBJ2-7, with TRBD2 matching 13 bases. Germline values: CDR1 SGHRS, CDR2 YFSETQ. Trimming at V came to 2 bases and at J to 0 bases, leaving 8 bases not matched to a gene. The CDR3 covers 18 residues. The CDR3 loop is CASSFRLAGGPSSYEQYF. CDR3 DNA sequence: TGCGCCAGCAGCTTTAGACTAGCGGGGGGTCCCAGCTCCTACGAGCAGTACTTC.

With respect to this clonotype: Given a much more abundant clone one base away, this may be a read error. The chain uses TRBV20-1 and TRBJ1-1; a possible D gene is TRBD1 (5 bases). Germline V lookup: CDR1 DFQATT, CDR2 SNEGSKA (reference sequence). This CDR3 contains 12 residues. The CDR3 DNA follows: TGCCGTGTAGGGACTATGAACACTGAAGCTTTCTTT. Its translation is CRVGTMNTEAFF.

The chain joins TRBV5-1 to TRBJ2-1; TRBD2 agrees at 14 bases. J was trimmed by 7 bases and V by 4 bases; bases with no gene match: 7. The CDR3 spans 16 residues. Germline V CDR1 and CDR2: SGHRS, YFSETQ. The CDR3 loop reads CASSPGTSGRGNEQFF. In DNA, the CDR3 is TGCGCCAGCAGCCCGGGGACTAGCGGGAGAGGGAATGAGCAGTTCTTC.

This clonotype was seen a handful of times. A much bigger clone sits one base away, suggesting this may be a read error. The chain's CDR3 is CASKGTGDTGELFF. In DNA form, the CDR3 reads TGTGCCAGCAAAGGGACAGGGGACACCGGGGAGCTGTTTTTT. This sequence joins TRBV9 and TRBJ2-2; 10 bases match TRBD1. The CDR3 extends over 14 amino acids. Germline loops: CDR1 SGDLS, CDR2 YYNGEE. V lost 6 bases and J lost 3; bases outside the gene matches: 2. Using reference TRBV9 and TRBJ2-2 for the parts outside the CDR3, the full variable domain is DSGVTQTPKHLITATGQRVTLRCSPRSGDLSVYWYQQSLDQGLQFLIQYYNGEERAKGNILERFSAQQFPDLHSELNLSSLELGDSALYFCASKGTGDTGELFFGEGSRLTVL.